The T cell receptor beta chain described here comes from a study of radiation and T cells in renal cell carcinoma. Produced via immunoSEQ multiplex PCR; TCRdb's table is partial and in-frame only. The repertoire holds over 85,000 clones, with 82% as singletons. The count of this clone is one. Documented time point: baseline pretreatment blood. The treatment here: 15 Gy SBRT to primary tumor, nephrectomy 4 weeks later. The CDR3 is made up of 15 amino acids. CDR1 and CDR2 (germline): SGHRS, YFSETQ. The V gene end was trimmed by 4 bases and the J gene end by 9 bases; junction bases not matched to a gene: 13.

This clonotype originated in a man aged 60 to 69 with renal cell carcinoma. The J gene is TRBJ1-1, the V gene TRBV5-1; 9 bases are shared with TRBD1. The sample here was blood, taken from a patient whose treatment included radiotherapy and nephrectomy. The CDR3 is CASSTGQGSLLKAFF. DNA of the CDR3: TGCGCCAGCAGCACGGGACAGGGATCCTTGCTAAAAGCTTTCTTT.